This entry lists 23 T cell receptor beta chains sequenced from one sample in a study of cytomegalovirus exposure and HLA in healthy donors. TCRdb's copy holds only in-frame clones and misses some; the assay was immunoSEQ multiplex PCR. The sample holds tens of thousands of clones, 95% to 96% seen once. The sequenced sample consisted of PBMCs. These receptors all come from a woman between 18 and 30 years old in good health and CMV-seropositive.

The genes are TRBV27 and TRBJ2-7, with TRBD1 identical over 7 bases. J was trimmed by 4 bases and V by 5 bases; bases with no gene match: 14. The length of the CDR3 is 16 residues. The germline V gene encodes CDR1 MNHEY and CDR2 SMNVEV (reference sequence). The chain's CDR3 is CASSPVATGITYEQYF. The CDR3 nucleotides read TGTGCCAGCAGTCCCGTCGCGACAGGGATTACGTACGAGCAGTACTTC.

The V gene is TRBV19, the J gene TRBJ1-1; D not certain. V dropped 0 bases and J dropped 5 bases, with 7 bases sitting between them. From germline, CDR1 is LNHDA and CDR2 SQIVND (reference sequence). This CDR3 spans 13 amino acids. The CDR3, as DNA: TGTGCCAGTAGTATAGACGAGGGTACTGAAGCTTTCTTT. Translated: CASSIDEGTEAFF.

The chain uses TRBV18 and TRBJ2-7; 8 positions agree with TRBD1. J lost 2 bases, V lost 3 bases, and 3 bases had no gene match. CDR1 and CDR2 (germline): KGHSH, LQKENI. The CDR3 loop spans 14 amino acids. The CDR3 is CASSPRTGTYEQYF. The CDR3 DNA reads TGTGCCAGCTCACCGCGGACAGGGACCTACGAGCAGTACTTC. Variable domain in full (rest from reference TRBV18 and TRBJ2-7): NAGVMQNPRHLVRRRGQEARLRCSPMKGHSHVYWYRQLPEEGLKFMVYLQKENIIDESGMPKERFSAEFPKEGPSILRIQQVVRGDSAAYFCASSPRTGTYEQYFGPGTRLTVT.

This chain joins TRBV19 and TRBJ2-3; 12 positions agree with TRBD2. This CDR3 has 16 amino acids. The V and J ends lost 5 bases and 3 bases, in that order; junction bases with no gene match: 6. Germline CDR1 is LNHDA and CDR2 is SQIVND (reference sequence). This chain's CDR3 is CASSSLTSGRTDTQYF. CDR3 nucleotides: TGTGCCAGTAGTTCCCTCACTAGCGGGAGGACAGATACGCAGTATTTT.

The V call is TRBV15, the J call TRBJ2-5; 15 bases are shared with TRBD2. Germline values: CDR1 LNHNV, CDR2 YYDKDF (reference sequence). The CDR3 runs 16 residues. The junction had 5 bases not matched to a gene; V was cut back by 5 bases and J by 4 bases. In DNA form, the CDR3 reads TGTGCCACCAGCGAGCCGGGACTAGCGGGAGGAGAGACCCAGTACTTC. Residues: CATSEPGLAGGETQYF. The full variable domain, its missing parts supplied by reference TRBV15 and TRBJ2-5, is DAMVIQNPRYQVTQFGKPVTLSCSQTLNHNVMYWYQQKSSQAPKLLFHYYDKDFNNEADTPDNFQSRRPNTSFCFLDIRSPGLGDTAMYLCATSEPGLAGGETQYFGPGTRLLVL.

This chain links TRBV7-9 with TRBJ2-3; 14 nucleotides agree with TRBD2. CDR1 SEHNR and CDR2 FQNEAQ come from the germline V gene (reference sequence). The length of the CDR3 is 17 residues. Losses at the gene ends were 5 bases for V and 4 bases for J; bases not matched to a gene: 8. This CDR3 reads CASSPPQGLAGADTQYF. CDR3 DNA: TGTGCCAGCAGCCCCCCCCAGGGACTAGCGGGAGCAGATACGCAGTATTTT.

The chain carries TRBV29-1 and TRBJ2-2; a possible D gene is TRBD1 (5 bases). Trimming shortened V by 3 bases and J by 2 bases, and 7 bases separated the two germline ends. Germline assignment: CDR1 SQVTM and CDR2 ANQGSEA. This CDR3 is 13 amino acids long. CDR3 DNA sequence: TGCAGCGTTGAGCAGGGAAACACCGGGGAGCTGTTTTTT. Translating it yields CSVEQGNTGELFF.

CDR3 bases: TGTGCCAGCGCTCCGCTTGAGAGCCGCCGGGGCGAGCAGTACTTC. It is translated as CASAPLESRRGEQYF. This chain joins TRBV27 and TRBJ2-7; possible D gene TRBD2, 5 bases. With 8 bases removed from V and 6 bases from J, the gap between germline ends came to 23 bases. Germline V lookup: CDR1 MNHEY, CDR2 SMNVEV (reference sequence). The CDR3 totals 15 residues.

The chain carries TRBV5-6 and TRBJ2-5; 10 bases fit TRBD2. Germline-derived CDR1 and CDR2 are SGHDT and YYEEEE. V lost 4 bases to trimming and J lost 4 bases; unmatched junction nucleotides: 10. The CDR3 length is 16 residues. CDR3 DNA sequence: TGTGCCAGCAGCCCCCGAAGAGCGGGAGGGCGAGAGACCCAGTACTTC. Translation: CASSPRRAGGRETQYF.

Of note for this clone: This sample includes further DNA sequences coding for the same CDR3. The chain uses TRBV7-2 and TRBJ2-1; the D is unclear. Trimming removed 1 base at V and 0 bases at J, with 7 bases between. The V gene's germline CDR1 is SGHTA and CDR2 FQGNSA. The CDR3 extends over 15 amino acids. CDR3 sequence (DNA): TGTGCCAGCAGCTTAGGCAGTGGCTCCTACAATGAGCAGTTCTTC. Its translation: CASSLGSGSYNEQFF.

The chain has TRBV13 and TRBJ2-1; 7 positions agree with TRBD1. This CDR3 has 14 amino acids. With 5 bases clipped from V and 8 bases from J, the junction kept 9 bases outside the gene matches. Germline V lookup: CDR1 PRHDT, CDR2 FYEKMQ (reference sequence). Written as DNA, the CDR3 is TGTGCCAGCAGCGCCTCGACAGGGTTCGATGAGCAGTTCTTC. Its protein product is CASSASTGFDEQFF.

This sequence joins TRBV5-4 and TRBJ2-5; D uncertain. Germline lookup yields CDR1 SGHNT and CDR2 YYREEE (reference sequence). Trimming pared 0 bases from V and 2 bases from J, leaving 8 bases between. The length of the CDR3 is 14 residues. The CDR3 here is CASSLEPGQETQYF. The CDR3 DNA reads TGTGCCAGCAGCTTGGAACCCGGGCAAGAGACCCAGTACTTC.

This clone has just one count. This chain uses TRBV7-6 with TRBJ2-7; 7 bases map to TRBD2. CDR1 is SGHVS and CDR2 is FNYEAQ in the germline V gene. Trimming cost V 0 bases and J 5 bases; bases outside gene matches: 4. This CDR3 spans 14 amino acids. The CDR3 spells CASSLAGGQDEQYF. In DNA form, the CDR3 reads TGTGCCAGCAGCTTAGCGGGAGGGCAAGACGAGCAGTACTTC. The full variable domain, rest sourced from reference TRBV7-6 and TRBJ2-7, is GAGVSQSPRYKVTKRGQDVALRCDPISGHVSLYWYRQALGQGPEFLTYFNYEAQQDKSGLPNDRFSAERPEGSISTLTIQRTEQRDSAMYRCASSLAGGQDEQYFGPGTRLTVT.

CDR3 protein: CASKPGPSSYEQYF. The CDR3, as DNA: TGTGCCAGTAAACCCGGTCCCTCTTCCTACGAGCAGTACTTC. The V call is TRBV19, the J call TRBJ2-7; D unresolved. Between the trimmed V and J ends, which lost 7 bases and 1 base, there was a span of 14 bases. Germline loops: CDR1 LNHDA, CDR2 SQIVND (reference sequence). There are 14 residues in the CDR3.

The chain combines TRBV21-1 with TRBJ2-7; the table's TRBD2 call for D was not verified on the DNA. TRBV21-1 counts as a pseudogene. The CDR3 covers 16 residues. CDR3 protein: CASSKGLAGAPYEQYF. The CDR3 region has the DNA TGTGCCAGCAGCAAAGGACTAGCGGGAGCCCCCTACGAGCAGTACTTC.

This chain links TRBV27 with TRBJ1-4; no clear D. The CDR3 runs 14 residues. The V end was cut by 3 bases, the J end by 4 bases, with 9 bases between. Germline assignment: CDR1 MNHEY and CDR2 SMNVEV (reference sequence). Here the CDR3 DNA reads TGTGCCAGCAGTTTGTCTCCGTATAATGAAAAACTGTTTTTT. Protein: CASSLSPYNEKLFF.

The J gene is TRBJ1-4, the V gene TRBV27; 9 positions match TRBD1. The V gene's germline CDR1 is MNHEY and CDR2 SMNVEV (reference sequence). J was trimmed by 4 bases and V by 6 bases; bases with no gene match: 9. The CDR3 covers 16 residues. CDR3 residues: CASRTWTGEGNEKLFF. CDR3 coding DNA: TGTGCCAGCAGAACTTGGACAGGGGAGGGTAATGAAAAACTGTTTTTT.

This chain uses TRBV4-1 with TRBJ2-3; 8 nucleotides match TRBD2. In germline, CDR1 is MGHRA, CDR2 YSYEKL. The CDR3 totals 15 residues. With V trimmed by 8 bases and J by 6 bases, 13 bases remained unmatched. CDR3 bases: TGCGCCAGCGATCCGGGGGGGGCCTCTCCGGATACGCAGTATTTT. Amino acids: CASDPGGASPDTQYF.

The chain is built from TRBV11-2 and TRBJ1-2; D is perhaps TRBD1 (6 bases). V lost 0 bases, J lost 2 bases, and 7 bases lay in between. The germline V gene encodes CDR1 SGHAT and CDR2 FQNNGV. There are 14 residues in the CDR3. CDR3 amino acids: CASSLETGNYGYTF. For the CDR3, the DNA is TGTGCCAGCAGCTTAGAAACAGGGAACTATGGCTACACCTTC.

The chain employs TRBV28 and TRBJ2-7; 7 positions agree with TRBD2. Germline trimming cut 7 bases from V and 3 bases from J; bases unmatched to any gene: 6. Germline loops: CDR1 MDHEN, CDR2 SYDVKM. CDR3 length: 13 amino acids. The DNA of the CDR3 is TGTGCCAGCACCTTTGGCGGGAGCTACGAGCAGTACTTC. It translates to CASTFGGSYEQYF. The entire variable domain, with the rest obtained from reference TRBV28 and TRBJ2-7, is as follows: DVKVTQSSRYLVKRTGEKVFLECVQDMDHENMFWYRQDPGLGLRLIYFSYDVKMKEKGDIPEGYSVSREKKERFSLILESASTNQTSMYLCASTFGGSYEQYFGPGTRLTVT.

The chain joins TRBV19 to TRBJ2-3, with TRBD2 matching over 8 bases. Per germline, CDR1 LNHDA and CDR2 SQIVND (reference sequence). The CDR3 spans 15 residues. V was pared by 5 bases and J by 7 bases, with 11 bases of the junction left unmatched. Written as DNA, the CDR3 is TGTGCCAGTAGTCTAATAGCGGGATTTTCGAATACGCAGTATTTT. Translating gives CASSLIAGFSNTQYF.

The rearrangement uses TRBV21-1 and TRBJ2-5; the table's D call, TRBD2, was not checked against the DNA. TRBV21-1 is flagged as a pseudogene. The CDR3 contains 15 residues. In DNA form, the CDR3 reads TGTGCCAGCAGCAAATCTAGCGGGAGCGGAGAGACCCAGTACTTC. Translation gives CASSKSSGSGETQYF.

This clone was counted once. CDR3 DNA: TGTGCCAGTAGTATTATATGGAGGTCGTTGAACACTGAAGCTTTCTTT. Its translation is CASSIIWRSLNTEAFF. This chain links TRBV19 with TRBJ1-1; D not certain. This CDR3 spans 16 amino acids. The V end was cut by 3 bases, the J end by 0 bases, with 14 bases between. The germline CDR1 and CDR2 sequences are LNHDA and SQIVND (reference sequence).